Listed below are T cell receptor beta chains from one sample, sequenced in a study of blood T cell repertoires in COVID-19. Repertoires were generated with immunoSEQ multiplex PCR, while TCRdb's copy carries only in-frame clones and drops some. The profile shows some 160,000 clones, around 83% of them singletons. Sequencing was carried out using peripheral blood. These receptors were obtained from a woman in her seventies who had recovered from COVID-19. The CDR3 runs from the conserved cysteine through the conserved F or W. D genes are given only for firm matches. The size of a clone is reported for some rows only, either as once, few or many, or as a class for expanded clones.

J gene,V gene,D gene,clone size,CDR3 DNA,CDR3 protein
TRBJ2-1,TRBV19,TRBD2,.,TGTGCCAGTAGTACCCTCGGGGCGGGGGATGAGCAGTTCTTC,CASSTLGAGDEQFF
TRBJ1-2,TRBV24-1,.,once,TGTGCCACCAGTGATTCCCGGGCCCGGAGGGGCTACACCTTC,CATSDSRARRGYTF
TRBJ1-1,TRBV19,TRBD1,.,TGTGCCAGTAGCCCGGGACAGGGACTCACTGAAGCTTTCTTT,CASSPGQGLTEAFF
TRBJ1-1,TRBV29-1,.,.,TGCAGCGTTGGAGGGGGCACTGAAGCTTTCTTT,CSVGGGTEAFF
TRBJ2-3,TRBV24-1,.,.,TGTGCCACCAGTGGGGCAGGAATTTCGGATACGCAGTATTTT,CATSGAGISDTQYF
TRBJ2-5,TRBV11-2,.,once,TGTGCCAGCAGCTCCCAGAGGGGGGGAGAGACCCAGTACTTC,CASSSQRGGETQYF
TRBJ1-1,TRBV7-9,TRBD1,.,TGTGCCAGCAGCTTATCCAGGGGGTCTACTGAAGCTTTCTTT,CASSLSRGSTEAFF
TRBJ2-4,TRBV6-5,TRBD2,.,TGTGCCAGCAGCCGACTAGCGGGAGCCGGGAACATTCAGTACTTC,CASSRLAGAGNIQYF
TRBJ1-2,TRBV7-8,.,.,TGTGCCAGCACCCTGGTGGGGGGGGCTAACTATGGCTACACCTTC,CASTLVGGANYGYTF
TRBJ2-3,TRBV19,.,.,TGTGCCAGTAGTTGGGTAGCGGTAGCCACAGATACGCAGTATTTT,CASSWVAVATDTQYF
TRBJ2-7,TRBV5-4,TRBD2,.,TGTGCCAGCAGCTCCTACTCGGGGGGGGTCTACGAGCAGTACTTC,CASSSYSGGVYEQYF
TRBJ2-7,TRBV15,TRBD1,.,TGTGCCACCAGCAGAGACCCCCGGGGACAGGGGCCCTACGAGCAGTACTTC,CATSRDPRGQGPYEQYF
TRBJ1-3,TRBV29-1,.,.,TGCAGCGCCGAGGGGGTCCTCTCTGGAAACACCATATATTTT,CSAEGVLSGNTIYF
TRBJ1-5,TRBV12-3/TRBV12-4,.,once,TGTGCCAGCAGTATCCAAAATCAGCCCCAGCATTTT,CASSIQNQPQHF
TRBJ2-7,TRBV5-1,TRBD2,few,TGCGCCAGCAGCTTAGGGCGGGGGGAAACCTACGAGCAGTACTTC,CASSLGRGETYEQYF
TRBJ1-2,TRBV19,TRBD1,.,TGTGCCAGTAGTGTAGACCGAGGGGGCGGCGGCTACACCTTC,CASSVDRGGGGYTF
TRBJ1-2,TRBV28,.,.,TGTGCCAGCAGTACAGGGTCTAGCTATGGCTACACCTTC,CASSTGSSYGYTF
TRBJ1-3,TRBV5-8,TRBD1,.,TGTGCCAGCAGCGTGACCGGGACAGGTAGTGGAAACACCATATATTTT,CASSVTGTGSGNTIYF
TRBJ2-4,TRBV5-1,TRBD1,few,TGCGCCAGCAGCCCCAGGGGGTACATTCAGTACTTC,CASSPRGYIQYF
TRBJ1-2,TRBV10-3,TRBD1,once,TGTGCCATCAGTGGCTCAGGACAGGGGGCGACCATATACTATGGCTACACCTTC,CAISGSGQGATIYYGYTF
TRBJ1-4,TRBV30,.,.,TGTGCCTGGAGTGTGGGTCGTTCCTCCTTAGGGGAACTGTTTTTT,CAWSVGRSSLGELFF
TRBJ1-1,TRBV6-2/TRBV6-3,.,.,TGTGCCAGCAGTTATGTCTGGGGGCTGGGGACTGAAGCTTTCTTT,CASSYVWGLGTEAFF
TRBJ1-1,TRBV7-9,TRBD1,once,TGTGCCAGCAGCCGCGACAGGGCCACTGAAGCTTTCTTT,CASSRDRATEAFF
TRBJ2-6,TRBV6-4,TRBD2,.,TGTGCCAGCAGTGACCAACCGCGGGGGGCTGGGGCCAACGTCCTGACTTTC,CASSDQPRGAGANVLTF
TRBJ1-1,TRBV5-1,.,.,TGCGCCAGCAGCTTACAGGTCGCTATGAACACTGAAGCTTTCTTT,CASSLQVAMNTEAFF
TRBJ2-5,TRBV3-1/TRBV3-2,.,.,.,CASSSSRAGGRETQYF
TRBJ2-7,TRBV30,.,.,TGTGCCTGGAGTGCTGCCCGCCGGAGGGGATACGAGCAGTACTTC,CAWSAARRRGYEQYF
TRBJ2-7,TRBV24-1,TRBD2,.,TGTGCCACCAGTGATTTAGGGGCTAGCGGGAGTATCGAGCAGTACTTC,CATSDLGASGSIEQYF